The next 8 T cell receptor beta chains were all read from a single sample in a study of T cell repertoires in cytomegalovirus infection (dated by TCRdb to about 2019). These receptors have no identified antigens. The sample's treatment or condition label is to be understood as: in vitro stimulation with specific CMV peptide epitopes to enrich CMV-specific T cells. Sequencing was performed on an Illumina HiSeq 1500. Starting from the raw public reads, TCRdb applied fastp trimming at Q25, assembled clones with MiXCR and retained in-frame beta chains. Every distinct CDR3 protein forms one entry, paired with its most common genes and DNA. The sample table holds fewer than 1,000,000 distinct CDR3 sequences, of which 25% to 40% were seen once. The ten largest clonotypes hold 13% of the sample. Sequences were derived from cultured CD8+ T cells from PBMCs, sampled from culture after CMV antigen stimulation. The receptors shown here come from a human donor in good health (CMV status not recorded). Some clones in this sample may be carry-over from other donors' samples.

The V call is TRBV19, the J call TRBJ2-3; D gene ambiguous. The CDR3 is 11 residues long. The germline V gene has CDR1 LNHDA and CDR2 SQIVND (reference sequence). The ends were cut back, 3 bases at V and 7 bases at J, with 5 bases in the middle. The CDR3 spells CASSIGYTQYF. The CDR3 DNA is TGTGCCAGTAGTATTGGCTATACGCAGTATTTT. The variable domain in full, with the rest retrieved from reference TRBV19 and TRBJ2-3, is DGGITQSPKYLFRKEGQNVTLSCEQNLNHDAMYWYRQDPGQGLRLIYYSQIVNDFQKGDIAEGYSVSREKKESFPLTVTSAQKNPTAFYLCASSIGYTQYFGPGTRLTVL.

CDR3 sequence reads: CASSPRLVGSFNEKLFF. DNA of the CDR3: TGTGCCAGCTCACCAAGGCTGGTGGGTAGCTTTAATGAAAAACTGTTTTTT. The chain employs TRBV18 and TRBJ1-4; D ambiguous. CDR1 and CDR2 (germline): KGHSH, LQKENI. The CDR3 consists of 17 residues. The V end was cut by 2 bases, the J end by 4 bases, with 17 bases between.

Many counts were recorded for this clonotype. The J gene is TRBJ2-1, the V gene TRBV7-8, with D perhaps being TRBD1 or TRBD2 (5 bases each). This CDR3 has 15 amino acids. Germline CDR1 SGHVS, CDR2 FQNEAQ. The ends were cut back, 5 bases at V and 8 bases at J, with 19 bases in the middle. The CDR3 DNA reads TGTGCCAGCAGCCTCGACTGGGTGAGGGGTCATGAGCAGTTCTTC. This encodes CASSLDWVRGHEQFF.

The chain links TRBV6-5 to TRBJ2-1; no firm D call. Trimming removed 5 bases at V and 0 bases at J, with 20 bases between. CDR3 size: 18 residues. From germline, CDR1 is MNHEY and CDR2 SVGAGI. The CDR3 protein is CASSNLSPTMSSYNEQFF. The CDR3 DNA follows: TGTGCCAGCAGTAACTTATCCCCCACCATGAGCTCCTACAATGAGCAGTTCTTC.

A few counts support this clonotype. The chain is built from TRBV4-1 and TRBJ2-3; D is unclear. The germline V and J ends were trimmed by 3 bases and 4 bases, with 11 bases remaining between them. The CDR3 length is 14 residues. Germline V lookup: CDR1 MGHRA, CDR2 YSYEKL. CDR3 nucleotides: TGCGCCAGCAGCCAGGAGACCACCGCAGATACGCAGTATTTT. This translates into CASSQETTADTQYF.

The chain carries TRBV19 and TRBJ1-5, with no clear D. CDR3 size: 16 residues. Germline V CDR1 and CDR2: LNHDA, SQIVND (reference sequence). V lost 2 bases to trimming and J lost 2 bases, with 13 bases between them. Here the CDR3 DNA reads TGTGCCAGTAGTATAAGTGGGGAAGGTGGCAATCAGCCCCAGCATTTT. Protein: CASSISGEGGNQPQHF.

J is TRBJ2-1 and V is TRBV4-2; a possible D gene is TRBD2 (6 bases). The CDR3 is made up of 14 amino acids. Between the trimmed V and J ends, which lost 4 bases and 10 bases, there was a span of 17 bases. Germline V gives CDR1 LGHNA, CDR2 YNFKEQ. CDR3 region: CASSLPRGSREQFF. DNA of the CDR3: TGTGCCAGCAGCCTCCCCCGGGGGTCCAGGGAGCAGTTCTTC.

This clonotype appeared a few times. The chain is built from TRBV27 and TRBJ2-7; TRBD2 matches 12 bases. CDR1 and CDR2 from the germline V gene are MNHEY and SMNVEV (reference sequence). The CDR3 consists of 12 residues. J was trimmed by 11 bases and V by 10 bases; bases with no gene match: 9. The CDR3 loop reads CATSTSGGTEYF. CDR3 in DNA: TGTGCCACCTCGACTAGCGGGGGAACAGAGTACTTC.